This entry concerns a single T cell receptor (beta chain). This specimen comes from a study of blood T cell repertoires in COVID-19. Per the original data handling: Estimation of nucleated cell counts relied on the amplification of reference gene primers. Method: immunoSEQ multiplex PCR; TCRdb's copy keeps in-frame clones and lacks some. The V and J calls and clone size are taken from that table; D and trimming were inferred from the DNA. The sample lists over 250,000 clones, approximately 89% occurring once. Trimming removed 0 bases at V and 4 bases at J, with 10 bases between. The germline V gene has CDR1 SGHAT and CDR2 FQNNGV. CDR3 size: 15 residues.

The chain couples TRBV11-2 to TRBJ2-1; a possible D gene is TRBD2 (5 bases). Sequencing input: peripheral blood. The sequence was obtained from a woman aged 70-85 years with COVID-19, enrolled during active disease. For the CDR3, the DNA is TGTGCCAGCAGCTTAGAGGGAGCTTCTTACAATGAGCAGTTCTTC. It codes for CASSLEGASYNEQFF.